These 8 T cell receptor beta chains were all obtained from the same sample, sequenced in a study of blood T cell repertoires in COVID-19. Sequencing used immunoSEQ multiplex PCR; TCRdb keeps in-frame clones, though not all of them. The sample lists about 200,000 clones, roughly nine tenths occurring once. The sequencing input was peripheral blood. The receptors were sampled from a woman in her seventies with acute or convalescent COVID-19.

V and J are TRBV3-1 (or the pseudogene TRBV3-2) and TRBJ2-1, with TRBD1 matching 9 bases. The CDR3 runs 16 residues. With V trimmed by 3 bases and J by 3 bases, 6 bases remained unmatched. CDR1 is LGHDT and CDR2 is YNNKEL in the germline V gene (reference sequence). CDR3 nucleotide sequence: TGTGCCAGCAGCCAGTACAGGGGGCCGTACTACAATGAGCAGTTCTTC. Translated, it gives CASSQYRGPYYNEQFF.

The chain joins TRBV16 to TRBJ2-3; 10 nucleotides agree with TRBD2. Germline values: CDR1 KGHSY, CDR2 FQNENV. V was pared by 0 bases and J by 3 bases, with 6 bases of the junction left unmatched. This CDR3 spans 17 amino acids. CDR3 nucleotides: TGTGCCAGCAGCCAATCGTCTAGCGGGAGAAATACAGATACGCAGTATTTT. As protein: CASSQSSSGRNTDTQYF.

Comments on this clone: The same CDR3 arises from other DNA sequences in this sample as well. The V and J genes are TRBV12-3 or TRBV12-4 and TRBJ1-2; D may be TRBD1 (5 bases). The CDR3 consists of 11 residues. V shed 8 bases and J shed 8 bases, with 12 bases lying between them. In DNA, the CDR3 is TGTGCCAGCGGTCAGGGTTACGGCTACACCTTC. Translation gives CASGQGYGYTF.

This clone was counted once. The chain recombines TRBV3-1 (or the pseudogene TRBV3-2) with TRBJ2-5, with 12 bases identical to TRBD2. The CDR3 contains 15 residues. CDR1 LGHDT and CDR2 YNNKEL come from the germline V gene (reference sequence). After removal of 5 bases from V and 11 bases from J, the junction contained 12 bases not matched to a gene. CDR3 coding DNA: TGTGCCAGCAGCGCGCTAGCGGGAGGGCCGGCAGCTCAGTACTTC. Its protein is CASSALAGGPAAQYF.

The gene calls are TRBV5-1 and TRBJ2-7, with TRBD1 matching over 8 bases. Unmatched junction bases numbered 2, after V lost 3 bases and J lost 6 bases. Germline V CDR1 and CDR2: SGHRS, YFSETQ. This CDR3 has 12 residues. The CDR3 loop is CASSSGTGEQYF. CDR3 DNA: TGCGCCAGCAGCTCCGGGACAGGCGAGCAGTACTTC.

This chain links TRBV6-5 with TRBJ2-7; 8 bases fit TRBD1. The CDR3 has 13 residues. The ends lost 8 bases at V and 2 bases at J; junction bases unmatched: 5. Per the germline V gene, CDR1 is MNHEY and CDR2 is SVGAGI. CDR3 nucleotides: TGTGCCAGCTACAGGACAGGGACCTACGAGCAGTACTTC. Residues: CASYRTGTYEQYF.

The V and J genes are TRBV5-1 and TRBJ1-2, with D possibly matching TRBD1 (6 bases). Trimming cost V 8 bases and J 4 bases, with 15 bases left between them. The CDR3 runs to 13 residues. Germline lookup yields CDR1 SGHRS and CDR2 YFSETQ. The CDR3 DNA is TGCGCCAGTTATGGAACAGGGAGCTATGGCTACACCTTC. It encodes CASYGTGSYGYTF.

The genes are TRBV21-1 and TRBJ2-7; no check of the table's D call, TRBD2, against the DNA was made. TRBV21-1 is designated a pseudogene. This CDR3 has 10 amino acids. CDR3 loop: CASRRGEQYF. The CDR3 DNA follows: TGTGCCTCACGGAGGGGCGAGCAGTACTTC.